These T cell receptor beta chains were read from a single sample in a study of TIL therapy for anti-PD-1-resistant metastatic lung cancer. Sequencing used immunoSEQ multiplex PCR; TCRdb keeps in-frame clones, though not all of them. The sample records about 50,000 clones, 65% to 80% being singletons. Material: tumor tissue, obtained at baseline. The receptors originated from a person between 25 and 80 years old with non-small cell lung cancer. Each CDR3 is given with its conserved first and last residue. D genes are given only for firm matches. Not every row has a clone size; where given, it reads once, few, many or a size class.

clone_size: -
v_call: TRBV5-6
d_call: -
j_call: TRBJ1-1
cdr3_nt: TGTGCCAGCAGCTTGTCCAGGAACACTGAAGCTTTCTTT
cdr3_aa: CASSLSRNTEAFF

clone_size: -
v_call: TRBV25-1
d_call: -
j_call: TRBJ1-1
cdr3_nt: TGTGCCAGCAGTGGACAGAGGGGGTACGGTGAAGCTTTCTTT
cdr3_aa: CASSGQRGYGEAFF

clone_size: -
v_call: TRBV27
d_call: -
j_call: TRBJ2-7
cdr3_nt: TGTGCCAGCAGCCAAGGATCCTACGAGCAGTACTTC
cdr3_aa: CASSQGSYEQYF

clone_size: -
v_call: TRBV9
d_call: -
j_call: TRBJ2-1
cdr3_nt: TGTGCCAGCAGCGTAGCTTATAGGGGGAGTGAGCAGTTCTTC
cdr3_aa: CASSVAYRGSEQFF

clone_size: -
v_call: TRBV7-2
d_call: -
j_call: TRBJ2-7
cdr3_nt: TGTGCCAGCAGCCCGGACAGCATCGACGAGCAGTACTTC
cdr3_aa: CASSPDSIDEQYF

clone_size: -
v_call: TRBV25-1
d_call: -
j_call: TRBJ1-6
cdr3_nt: TGTGCCAGCAGTGATCAGGGGTCACCCCTCCACTTT
cdr3_aa: CASSDQGSPLHF

clone_size: -
v_call: TRBV6-6
d_call: TRBD1
j_call: TRBJ2-6
cdr3_nt: TGTGCCAGCACCGACAGGGTTTCTGGGGCCAACGTCCTGACTTTC
cdr3_aa: CASTDRVSGANVLTF

clone_size: -
v_call: TRBV19
d_call: TRBD2
j_call: TRBJ2-3
cdr3_nt: TGTGCCAGTAGTGCCCTAGCGGGGGGCCCTAGCACAGATACGCAGTATTTT
cdr3_aa: CASSALAGGPSTDTQYF

clone_size: -
v_call: TRBV2
d_call: -
j_call: TRBJ2-5
cdr3_nt: TGTGCCAGCAGTTCTAGCGTCCAAGAGACCCAGTACTTC
cdr3_aa: CASSSSVQETQYF

clone_size: -
v_call: TRBV5-1
d_call: TRBD1
j_call: TRBJ2-7
cdr3_nt: TGCGCCAGCAGCCCCTCCCCGGGACAGGGGGCGAGGCAGTACTTC
cdr3_aa: CASSPSPGQGARQYF

clone_size: -
v_call: TRBV7-8
d_call: -
j_call: TRBJ1-5
cdr3_nt: TGTGCCAGCAGCTTAGGGCAGCAGAATCAGCCCCAGCATTTT
cdr3_aa: CASSLGQQNQPQHF

clone_size: -
v_call: TRBV19
d_call: -
j_call: TRBJ1-4
cdr3_nt: TGTGCCAGTAGAAGGACGGGGGATGAAAAACTGTTTTTT
cdr3_aa: CASRRTGDEKLFF

clone_size: -
v_call: TRBV5-1
d_call: TRBD1
j_call: TRBJ2-3
cdr3_nt: TGCGCCAGCAGTCGTGACAGGGGCCCAGATACGCAGTATTTT
cdr3_aa: CASSRDRGPDTQYF

clone_size: -
v_call: TRBV11-3
d_call: -
j_call: TRBJ2-3
cdr3_nt: TGTGCCAGCAGCTTAGGTGACACCAGAGATACGCAGTATTTT
cdr3_aa: CASSLGDTRDTQYF

clone_size: -
v_call: TRBV25-1
d_call: TRBD2
j_call: TRBJ2-7
cdr3_nt: TGTGCCAGCAGTGCCAGGACTAGCGGGAGATCCGAGCAGTACTTC
cdr3_aa: CASSARTSGRSEQYF

clone_size: once
v_call: TRBV23-1
d_call: -
j_call: TRBJ1-2
cdr3_nt: TGCGCCAGCAGTGAAAAACCGGGAGGACAAGTCTATGGCTACACCTTC
cdr3_aa: CASSEKPGGQVYGYTF

clone_size: -
v_call: TRBV28
d_call: TRBD1
j_call: TRBJ2-7
cdr3_nt: TGTGCCAGCAGTCCCTACGGGACAGGGAAACACGAGCAGTACTTC
cdr3_aa: CASSPYGTGKHEQYF

clone_size: -
v_call: TRBV5-8
d_call: TRBD2
j_call: TRBJ2-1
cdr3_nt: TGTGCCAGCAGCTTGGGGGCGGCGGGAGGGTCCGATGAGCAGTTCTTC
cdr3_aa: CASSLGAAGGSDEQFF

clone_size: -
v_call: TRBV18
d_call: TRBD1
j_call: TRBJ2-1
cdr3_nt: TGTGCCAGCTCACCACAGGGGGCGCTTGTAGAGCAGTTCTTC
cdr3_aa: CASSPQGALVEQFF

clone_size: -
v_call: TRBV28
d_call: -
j_call: TRBJ1-3
cdr3_nt: TGTGCCAGCAGTTTTTCGGGGGCACACTCTGGAAACACCATATATTTT
cdr3_aa: CASSFSGAHSGNTIYF

clone_size: -
v_call: TRBV5-4
d_call: -
j_call: TRBJ1-3
cdr3_nt: TGTGCCAGCAGCCAGACAGTCGCTGGAAACACCATATATTTT
cdr3_aa: CASSQTVAGNTIYF

clone_size: once
v_call: TRBV10-3
d_call: -
j_call: TRBJ2-2
cdr3_nt: TGTGCCATCAGTGGGGTATTGGAGGAGCTGTTTTTT
cdr3_aa: CAISGVLEELFF

clone_size: few
v_call: TRBV27
d_call: -
j_call: TRBJ1-1
cdr3_nt: TGTGCCAGCAGTTTATCAGGGAACCTGAACACTGAAGCTTTCTTT
cdr3_aa: CASSLSGNLNTEAFF

clone_size: few
v_call: TRBV6-5
d_call: -
j_call: TRBJ1-5
cdr3_nt: TGTGCCAGCAGGCCACAGGGATATAGCAATCAGCCCCAGCATTTT
cdr3_aa: CASRPQGYSNQPQHF

clone_size: -
v_call: TRBV23-1
d_call: TRBD1
j_call: TRBJ1-2
cdr3_nt: TGCGCCAGCAGTCAAACCCCGGGACAGGGGAACTATGGCTACACCTTC
cdr3_aa: CASSQTPGQGNYGYTF

clone_size: -
v_call: TRBV5-1
d_call: -
j_call: TRBJ2-1
cdr3_nt: TGCGCCAGCACTAGTTCCCCTAATGAGCAGTTCTTC
cdr3_aa: CASTSSPNEQFF

clone_size: once
v_call: TRBV5-1
d_call: -
j_call: TRBJ2-1
cdr3_nt: TGCGCCAGCAGCTTATGGGACAATGAGCAGTTCTTC
cdr3_aa: CASSLWDNEQFF

clone_size: once
v_call: TRBV27
d_call: TRBD2
j_call: TRBJ2-7
cdr3_nt: TGTGCCAGCAGTGGCGGGACTAGCGCCTACGAGCAGTACTTC
cdr3_aa: CASSGGTSAYEQYF

clone_size: -
v_call: TRBV11-2
d_call: TRBD2
j_call: TRBJ2-1
cdr3_nt: TGTGCCAGCAGCCCAGGCGGGAGTAGCGTGGACAATGAGCAGTTCTTC
cdr3_aa: CASSPGGSSVDNEQFF

clone_size: -
v_call: TRBV11-2
d_call: -
j_call: TRBJ2-7
cdr3_nt: TGTGCCAGCAGCCAACAAACAGGTTCCTACGAGCAGTACTTC
cdr3_aa: CASSQQTGSYEQYF

clone_size: -
v_call: TRBV10-3
d_call: -
j_call: TRBJ2-5
cdr3_nt: TGTGCCATCAGTGACGGGGGGCCGGCCCTACAAGAGACCCAGTACTTC
cdr3_aa: CAISDGGPALQETQYF

clone_size: -
v_call: TRBV7-2
d_call: -
j_call: TRBJ2-2
cdr3_nt: TGTGCCAGCAGCTTAGTCGGGGGACCCGGGGAGCTGTTTTTT
cdr3_aa: CASSLVGGPGELFF

clone_size: few
v_call: TRBV7-9
d_call: -
j_call: TRBJ1-2
cdr3_nt: TGTGCCAGCAGCTTACTCTCAGGTCTCTATGGCTACACCTTC
cdr3_aa: CASSLLSGLYGYTF

clone_size: -
v_call: TRBV5-1
d_call: -
j_call: TRBJ1-1
cdr3_nt: TGCGCCAGCAGCTTGGGTCAAGGGGCTGGTCGCACTGAAGCTTTCTTT
cdr3_aa: CASSLGQGAGRTEAFF

clone_size: -
v_call: TRBV27
d_call: -
j_call: TRBJ2-2
cdr3_nt: TGTGCCAGCAGTTTACTAGCACGTCGCACCGGGGAGCTGTTTTTT
cdr3_aa: CASSLLARRTGELFF